This T cell receptor beta chain originates from a study of blood T cell repertoires in COVID-19. Original methodology: Amplifying reference gene primers gave estimates of nucleated cell counts. Measured with immunoSEQ multiplex PCR; TCRdb has only the in-frame clones, and not every one. V and J calls and clone size follow that table, whereas D and trimming were derived from the DNA. The table includes about 250,000 clones, roughly 84% detected once. This clone has just one count. Between the trimmed V and J ends, which lost 5 bases and 5 bases, there was a span of 23 bases. Germline CDR1 MNHEY, CDR2 SVGEGT. The CDR3 covers 17 residues.

The chain carries TRBV6-2 or TRBV6-3 and TRBJ2-3; tentatively, D is TRBD2 (6 bases). The receptor was derived from a woman in her thirties or forties who had recovered from COVID-19. Sequenced input: peripheral blood. The CDR3 bases are TGTGCCAGCAGTCCCAGGGACTCCCCAGTCCGGGGAGATACGCAGTATTTT. This gives the protein CASSPRDSPVRGDTQYF.